This T cell receptor beta chain was sequenced in a study of shared clonotypes between healthy human individuals. Study conclusions and caveats: Collection of samples was limited to blood; tissue repertoires likely differ. A limitation of the genetic and exposure-history diversity represented arose from few donors.

This clone appeared once. Its antigen is not known. The germline CDR1 and CDR2 sequences are MDHEN and SYDVKM. The V gene lost 2 bases and the J gene lost 6 bases, with 5 bases spanning the gap. This CDR3 has 12 amino acids. It was about 100 million PBMCs that unsorted samples used for genomic DNA. Libraries were prepared by immunoSEQ multiplex PCR; TCRdb keeps only in-frame clonotypes and omits some of them. The sample holds about 510,000 clones, less than 85% seen once. Sequencing was carried out using PBMCs. This clonotype was obtained from a woman aged 40 to 50 in good health. Some clones in this sample may be carry-over from other donors' samples. The V and J genes are TRBV28 and TRBJ2-1; D uncertain. This CDR3 reads CASSLPGNEQFF. CDR3 bases: TGTGCCAGCAGTTTACCCGGCAATGAGCAGTTCTTC.